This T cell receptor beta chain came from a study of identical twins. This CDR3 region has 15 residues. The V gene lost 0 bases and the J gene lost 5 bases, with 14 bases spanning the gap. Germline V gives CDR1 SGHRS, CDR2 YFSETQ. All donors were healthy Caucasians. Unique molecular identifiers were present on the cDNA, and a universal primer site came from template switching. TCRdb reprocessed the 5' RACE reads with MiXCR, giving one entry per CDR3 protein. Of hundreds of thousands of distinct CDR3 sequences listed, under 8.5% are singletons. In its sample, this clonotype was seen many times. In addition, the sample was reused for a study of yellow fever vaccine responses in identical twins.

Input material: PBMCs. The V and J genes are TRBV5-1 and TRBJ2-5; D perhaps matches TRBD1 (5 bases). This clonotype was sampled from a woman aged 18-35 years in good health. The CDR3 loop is CASSLDGRALETQYF. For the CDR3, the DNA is TGCGCCAGCAGCTTGGATGGCAGGGCGTTGGAGACCCAGTACTTC.